A single sample gave rise to the 26 T cell receptor beta chains below, sequenced in a study of T-cell reconstitution after alpha-beta-depleted transplantation in children. The TCRbeta library incorporated unique molecular identifiers. TCRdb re-derived calls from the PCR reads in MiXCR, one entry per CDR3 protein. Of around 410,000 distinct CDR3 sequences detected, under 13% appear once; the ten largest clones hold 4.5% to 6.5%. The material was PBMCs from the stem cell graft donor, obtained from the stem cell graft. These receptors were taken from a human donor who donated a stem cell graft to a child with acute myeloid leukemia.

The V and J genes are TRBV6-2 or TRBV6-3 and TRBJ2-7; 9 bases map to TRBD1. Trimming cost V 2 bases and J 2 bases; bases outside gene matches: 7. The CDR3 extends over 16 amino acids. CDR1 is MNHEY, CDR2 SVGEGT, per germline. The CDR3 DNA reads as TGTGCCAGCAGTTACGAGGGCGGACAGGGGCCCTACGAGCAGTACTTC. Translation gives CASSYEGGQGPYEQYF.

This clonotype has just a few counts. The V gene is TRBV5-1, the J gene TRBJ1-1; TRBD1 might be the D (6 bases). The CDR3 loop spans 14 amino acids. The ends were cut back, 4 bases at V and 3 bases at J, with 13 bases in the middle. CDR1 and CDR2 from the germline V gene are SGHRS and YFSETQ. The CDR3 DNA reads as TGCGCCAGCAGCAGCGGGGGGCGCGACACTGAAGCTTTCTTT. Amino acids: CASSSGGRDTEAFF.

Many counts were recorded for this clonotype. The chain couples TRBV18 to TRBJ1-3, with D possibly matching TRBD1 (5 bases). Looked up from germline, CDR1 is KGHSH and CDR2 is LQKENI. Deletions cut 3 bases from V and 0 bases from J, with 24 bases between. This CDR3 comprises 20 residues. CDR3 sequence reads: CASSPTSNGPGTNSGNTIYF. The CDR3 region has the DNA TGTGCCAGCTCACCCACCAGCAATGGCCCAGGGACCAACTCTGGAAACACCATATATTTT.

This clonotype was seen a few times. The genes are TRBV5-1 and TRBJ2-3; 11 bases map to TRBD2. V gave up 0 bases and J gave up 0 bases; unmatched junction bases: 3. This CDR3 has 17 residues. The V gene's germline CDR1 is SGHRS and CDR2 YFSETQ. For the CDR3, the DNA is TGCGCCAGCAGCTTGGACGGACTAGCGGGTAGCACAGATACGCAGTATTTT. Its protein is CASSLDGLAGSTDTQYF. Supplemented by reference TRBV5-1 and TRBJ2-3, the full variable domain reads KAGVTQTPRYLIKTRGQQVTLSCSPISGHRSVSWYQQTPGQGLQFLFEYFSETQRNKGNFPGRFSGRQFSNSRSEMNVSTLELGDSALYLCASSLDGLAGSTDTQYFGPGTRLTVL.

The rearrangement joins TRBV6-5 to TRBJ1-2, with D perhaps matching TRBD1 (6 bases). The CDR3 is 14 amino acids. Germline values: CDR1 MNHEY, CDR2 SVGAGI. Between the trimmed V and J ends, which lost 3 bases and 6 bases, there was a span of 14 bases. In nucleotides, the CDR3 is TGTGCCAGCAGTTATCGGCCGGGGGGCAATGGCTACACCTTC. Translating gives CASSYRPGGNGYTF.

The chain uses TRBV7-3 and TRBJ2-2; 8 nucleotides match TRBD1. The CDR3 runs to 17 residues. CDR1 and CDR2 (germline): SGHTA, FQGTGA. V was pared by 1 base and J by 3 bases, with 7 bases of the junction left unmatched. This CDR3 is CASSLSTGGAYTGELFF. The CDR3 nucleotides read TGTGCCAGCAGCTTAAGCACAGGGGGTGCTTACACCGGGGAGCTGTTTTTT.

The sample holds a few counts of this clonotype. The rearrangement joins TRBV20-1 to TRBJ2-3; TRBD2 matches 7 bases. The CDR3 is 17 residues long. The V gene's germline CDR1 is DFQATT and CDR2 SNEGSKA (reference sequence). After removal of 0 bases from V and 0 bases from J, the junction contained 9 bases not matched to a gene. The CDR3 region is CSARDGGTQSSTDTQYF. In DNA, the CDR3 is TGCAGTGCTAGAGACGGGGGGACCCAGTCTAGCACAGATACGCAGTATTTT.

This clonotype has only a few counts. The chain is built from TRBV2 and TRBJ2-1, with D unclear. Germline V gene sequence: CDR1 SNHLY, CDR2 FYNNEI. Trimming took off 9 bases at V and 5 bases at J, with 8 bases between the two ends. The CDR3 sequence is 11 residues long. In DNA form, the CDR3 reads TGTGCCAGTAAGGATAACAATGAGCAGTTCTTC. This gives the protein CASKDNNEQFF.

This clonotype was seen more than once but under ten times. The chain is built from TRBV5-1 and TRBJ2-5, with D maybe TRBD2 (5 bases). CDR3 length equals 15 residues. The germline gives CDR1 SGHRS, CDR2 YFSETQ. Trimming left V 2 bases short and J 5 bases short, with 16 bases between. Written as DNA, the CDR3 is TGCGCCAGCAGCTTCGTGACTACAGCCCGGGAGACCCAGTACTTC. Translated: CASSFVTTARETQYF.

This clonotype was seen a handful of times. The chain employs TRBV9 and TRBJ1-6; unclear D gene. From germline, CDR1 is SGDLS and CDR2 YYNGEE. The CDR3 sequence is 14 residues long. Trimming left V 3 bases short and J 8 bases short, with 12 bases between. The CDR3 reads CASSAGIYDSPLHF. The CDR3 DNA is TGTGCCAGCAGCGCGGGGATCTACGATTCACCCCTCCACTTT.

This clonotype has more than one count but fewer than ten. The J gene is TRBJ2-1, the V gene TRBV29-1, with TRBD2 identical over 8 bases. Trimming took 2 bases from V and 1 from J; bases not matched to a gene: 4. Germline V gene sequence: CDR1 SQVTM, CDR2 ANQGSEA. CDR3 length equals 15 residues. CDR3 protein: CSVERASGSYNEQFF. DNA for the CDR3: TGCAGCGTTGAACGTGCTAGCGGGTCCTACAATGAGCAGTTCTTC.

The chain uses TRBV6-1 and TRBJ2-1, with 11 bases aligning to TRBD2. The CDR3 is 14 amino acids. Trimming removed 8 bases from V and 3 bases from J; junction bases left unmatched: 3. Germline loops: CDR1 MNHNS, CDR2 SASEGT. This CDR3 reads CASLAGGLYNEQFF. Here the CDR3 DNA reads TGTGCCAGCCTAGCGGGGGGCCTCTACAATGAGCAGTTCTTC.

This clonotype showed up just a few times. The chain employs TRBV4-2 and TRBJ1-2, with D hard to call. CDR3 length equals 13 residues. The V gene lost 1 base and the J gene lost 3 bases, with 6 bases spanning the gap. Germline CDR1 LGHNA, CDR2 YNFKEQ. The CDR3 coding sequence is TGTGCCAGCAGCCAAGTTCGAGACTATGGCTACACCTTC. Translated, it gives CASSQVRDYGYTF.

The chain recombines TRBV7-3 with TRBJ2-3; 13 bases match TRBD2. The V and J ends lost 5 bases and 4 bases, in that order; junction bases with no gene match: 6. CDR3 length: 16 residues. Germline CDR1 SGHTA, CDR2 FQGTGA. The CDR3 is CASSDRTSGSSDTQYF. CDR3 DNA: TGTGCCAGCAGCGATCGGACTAGCGGGAGCTCAGATACGCAGTATTTT.

In this sample, this clonotype turned up many times. The chain uses TRBV29-1 and TRBJ2-3; the match to TRBD1 covers 8 bases. This CDR3 has 14 residues. The germline CDR1 and CDR2 sequences are SQVTM and ANQGSEA. V gave up 3 bases and J gave up 6 bases; unmatched junction bases: 8. The CDR3 sequence is CSVDVRQGADTQYF. DNA for the CDR3: TGCAGCGTTGATGTCCGCCAGGGGGCGGATACGCAGTATTTT.

This clonotype was counted only a few times. The chain couples TRBV6-1 to TRBJ1-3; maybe TRBD1 (6 bases). There are 13 residues in the CDR3. In germline, CDR1 is MNHNS, CDR2 SASEGT. V lost 10 bases to trimming and J lost 2 bases, with 12 bases between them. The CDR3 sequence: CANRGYPGNTIYF. The CDR3 DNA follows: TGTGCCAATAGGGGGTACCCTGGAAACACCATATATTTT.

This clonotype was picked up a small number of times. The chain couples TRBV20-1 to TRBJ2-1; 7 nucleotides line up with TRBD1. V gave up 5 bases and J gave up 6 bases; unmatched junction bases: 10. The CDR3 totals 14 residues. Germline assignment: CDR1 DFQATT and CDR2 SNEGSKA (reference sequence). The CDR3 nucleotides read TGCAGTGCTCTCCTTCCGGGACAGAGCAATGAGCAGTTCTTC. This encodes CSALLPGQSNEQFF.

This clonotype has a count of ten or more. This sequence joins TRBV27 and TRBJ2-5, with TRBD1 matching over 8 bases. Germline trimming cut 5 bases from V and 4 bases from J; bases unmatched to any gene: 6. Germline V CDR1 and CDR2: MNHEY, SMNVEV (reference sequence). This CDR3 contains 14 residues. This CDR3 is CASSIRGRRETQYF. CDR3 nucleotides: TGTGCCAGCAGTATCAGGGGGCGCCGAGAGACCCAGTACTTC.

The rearrangement uses TRBV4-1 and TRBJ2-2; D is possibly TRBD1 (5 bases). The CDR3 consists of 16 residues. CDR1 and CDR2 from the germline V gene are MGHRA and YSYEKL. The ends were cut back, 6 bases at V and 1 base at J, with 15 bases in the middle. CDR3 in DNA: TGCGCCAGCAGTCCTCCAGGGCACGGGAACACCGGGGAGCTGTTTTTT. Amino acid sequence: CASSPPGHGNTGELFF.

This clonotype was detected ten times or more. The chain has TRBV7-2 and TRBJ1-1, with D perhaps matching TRBD1 (5 bases). With 3 bases removed from V and 1 base from J, the gap between germline ends came to 9 bases. The CDR3 has 14 residues. Germline CDR1 SGHTA, CDR2 FQGNSA. The CDR3 reads CASSLGRENTEAFF. DNA of the CDR3: TGTGCCAGCAGCTTGGGCAGGGAGAACACTGAAGCTTTCTTT.

The chain employs TRBV9 and TRBJ2-7, with 9 bases identical to TRBD1. Germline lookup yields CDR1 SGDLS and CDR2 YYNGEE. CDR3 length equals 14 residues. The ends lost 1 base at V and 7 bases at J; junction bases unmatched: 6. The CDR3 reads CASSVSGQGGEQYF. The CDR3 nucleotides read TGTGCCAGCAGCGTATCGGGACAGGGCGGGGAGCAGTACTTC. The full variable domain, with the rest looked up from reference TRBV9 and TRBJ2-7, is DSGVTQTPKHLITATGQRVTLRCSPRSGDLSVYWYQQSLDQGLQFLIQYYNGEERAKGNILERFSAQQFPDLHSELNLSSLELGDSALYFCASSVSGQGGEQYFGPGTRLTVT.

This clonotype has just a few counts. The chain couples TRBV7-2 to TRBJ2-1, with 8 positions matching TRBD2. Trimming at V came to 7 bases and at J to 8 bases, leaving 10 bases not matched to a gene. Germline V gene lookup returns CDR1 SGHTA and CDR2 FQGNSA. The CDR3 has 14 residues. This CDR3 is CASTPVAGGDEQFF. The CDR3 nucleotides are TGTGCCAGCACCCCCGTGGCGGGGGGAGATGAGCAGTTCTTC. Drawing the rest from reference TRBV7-2 and TRBJ2-1, the complete variable domain is GAGVSQSPSNKVTEKGKDVELRCDPISGHTALYWYRQSLGQGLEFLIYFQGNSAPDKSGLPSDRFSAERTGGSVSTLTIQRTQQEDSAVYLCASTPVAGGDEQFFGPGTRLTVL.

The chain couples TRBV12-3 or TRBV12-4 to TRBJ2-5; TRBD1 matches at 7 bases. This CDR3 contains 14 residues. The ends lost 8 bases at V and 2 bases at J; junction bases unmatched: 8. As DNA, the CDR3 is TGTGCCAGCCAGGACAGGCCAAAACAAGAGACCCAGTACTTC. Encoded protein: CASQDRPKQETQYF.

This CDR3 is CAITGEGVTQYF. CDR3 DNA sequence: TGTGCCATCACAGGAGAGGGGGTAACCCAGTACTTC. V usage is TRBV10-3 and J usage is TRBJ2-5; tentative D call: TRBD1 (6 bases). The germline CDR1 and CDR2 sequences are ENHRY and SYGVKD. Trimming took 7 bases from V and 8 from J, leaving 14 bases between them. The CDR3 covers 12 residues.

This clonotype was seen repeatedly, ten times or more. The rearrangement uses TRBV20-1 and TRBJ1-1, with D unclear. Germline values: CDR1 DFQATT, CDR2 SNEGSKA (reference sequence). The CDR3 length is 13 residues. With 6 bases removed from V and 1 base from J, the gap between germline ends came to 12 bases. The CDR3 here is CSANGDKNTEAFF. The DNA for the CDR3 is TGCAGTGCCAACGGCGACAAGAACACTGAAGCTTTCTTT.

The chain carries TRBV4-1 and TRBJ2-7, with 7 bases identical to TRBD2. V lost 5 bases, J lost 3 bases, and 13 bases stayed unmatched. Germline V CDR1 and CDR2: MGHRA, YSYEKL. CDR3 length: 16 amino acids. As DNA, the CDR3 is TGCGCCAGCAGCTCCCACGCAGAGGCTAGCGGCTACGAGCAGTACTTC. Translation gives CASSSHAEASGYEQYF.